One sample yielded the 3 T cell receptor beta chains listed below, sequenced in a study of T cell changes during pregnancy in multiple sclerosis. Repertoires were generated with immunoSEQ multiplex PCR, while TCRdb's copy carries only in-frame clones and drops some. Of 49,000 or so clones in the sample, 80% to 95% were seen once. The starting material was peripheral blood, obtained in the third trimester of pregnancy. The receptors were sampled from a female donor with multiple sclerosis, enrolled in a pregnancy study.

CDR3 nucleotides: TGTGCCAGCAGCTTGGGCAGGGTAACTGAAGCTTTCTTT. It yields the protein CASSLGRVTEAFF. This sequence joins TRBV5-4 and TRBJ1-1; TRBD1 is a possible D gene (5 bases). The CDR3 consists of 13 residues. Germline values: CDR1 SGHNT, CDR2 YYREEE (reference sequence). V shed 0 bases and J shed 5 bases, with 8 bases lying between them.

The chain has TRBV13 and TRBJ2-2; D possibly corresponds to TRBD2 (6 bases). This CDR3 is built from 16 residues. The germline V gene encodes CDR1 PRHDT and CDR2 FYEKMQ (reference sequence). V was pared by 0 bases and J by 4 bases, with 12 bases between. This CDR3 reads CASSLGEGSGTGELFF. CDR3 bases: TGTGCCAGCAGCTTAGGGGAAGGTAGCGGCACCGGGGAGCTGTTTTTT.

The rearrangement joins TRBV5-1 to TRBJ2-7; 8 bases align to TRBD1. The germline gives CDR1 SGHRS, CDR2 YFSETQ. V shed 2 bases, J shed 4 bases, and the junction held 8 bases outside the gene matches. CDR3 length equals 15 residues. This CDR3 is CASSLPRQGLYEQYF. CDR3 nucleotide sequence: TGCGCCAGCAGCTTACCACGACAGGGGTTATACGAGCAGTACTTC.